A selection of T cell receptor beta chains follows, all from one sample in a study of blood T cell repertoires in COVID-19. TCRdb keeps only in-frame clones here, not all; method: immunoSEQ multiplex PCR. Of 150,000 to 200,000 clones listed, about 85% are singletons. Sample: peripheral blood. These receptors were collected from a woman aged 55-69 years with acute or convalescent COVID-19. CDR3s include the opening cysteine and the closing phenylalanine or tryptophan. The order of the fields is V gene, clone size, D gene, J gene, CDR3 DNA, CDR3 protein. A D gene is named only where the DNA matches it firmly. Clone size, where shown, is once, few, many, or a class for clones that have expanded.

V gene: TRBV28
clone size: .
D gene: TRBD1
J gene: TRBJ1-1
CDR3 DNA: TGTGCCAGCAGAACAGGGGGAAGAGGAGAAGCTTTCTTT
CDR3 protein: CASRTGGRGEAFF

V gene: TRBV7-9
clone size: once
D gene: TRBD1
J gene: TRBJ1-2
CDR3 DNA: TGTGCCAGCAGGGGCGGGACAGGGTTCGGGGGCTACACCTTC
CDR3 protein: CASRGGTGFGGYTF

V gene: TRBV3-1/TRBV3-2
clone size: .
D gene: .
J gene: TRBJ2-6
CDR3 DNA: TGTGCCAGCAGCCTCCTAGGGGGCGTCCTGACTTTC
CDR3 protein: CASSLLGGVLTF

V gene: TRBV6-5
clone size: .
D gene: TRBD1
J gene: TRBJ2-1
CDR3 DNA: TGTGCCAGCGCTCCAGGGGGCGTTGAGCAGTTCTTC
CDR3 protein: CASAPGGVEQFF

V gene: TRBV3-1/TRBV3-2
clone size: .
D gene: TRBD1
J gene: TRBJ1-2
CDR3 DNA: TGTGCCAGCAGCCTGGACAGGGGGTCCGGCTACACCTTC
CDR3 protein: CASSLDRGSGYTF

V gene: TRBV19
clone size: .
D gene: .
J gene: TRBJ1-2
CDR3 DNA: TGTGCCAGTAGTCAGGCCAAGGGGGGCTACACCTTC
CDR3 protein: CASSQAKGGYTF

V gene: TRBV6-2/TRBV6-3
clone size: .
D gene: TRBD1
J gene: TRBJ1-2
CDR3 DNA: TGTGCCAGCAGCCTTCGGACAGGAGGCTATGGCTACACCTTC
CDR3 protein: CASSLRTGGYGYTF

V gene: TRBV6-2/TRBV6-3
clone size: .
D gene: .
J gene: TRBJ1-2
CDR3 DNA: TGTGCCAGCAGTTATCTTTCGAACTATGGCTACACCTTC
CDR3 protein: CASSYLSNYGYTF

V gene: TRBV7-3
clone size: .
D gene: TRBD2
J gene: TRBJ2-2
CDR3 DNA: TGTGCCAGCAGCTTACAGTTAGCGGGAGCGGGCGGGGAGCTGTTTTTT
CDR3 protein: CASSLQLAGAGGELFF

V gene: TRBV19
clone size: .
D gene: TRBD2
J gene: TRBJ2-5
CDR3 DNA: TGTGCCAGTAGCGTCTCGACTAGCGGAGAGACCCAGTACTTC
CDR3 protein: CASSVSTSGETQYF

V gene: TRBV5-8
clone size: .
D gene: .
J gene: TRBJ2-5
CDR3 DNA: TGTGCCAGCAGCGGAGGGGGCGCCTATGAGACCCAGTACTTC
CDR3 protein: CASSGGGAYETQYF

V gene: TRBV6-5
clone size: once
D gene: TRBD1
J gene: TRBJ1-1
CDR3 DNA: TGTGCCAGCAGTAAGAGGACAGGGGACACTGAAGCTTTCTTT
CDR3 protein: CASSKRTGDTEAFF

V gene: TRBV29-1
clone size: once
D gene: .
J gene: TRBJ1-2
CDR3 DNA: TGCAGCGTTGGAGGCCATGGCTACACCTTC
CDR3 protein: CSVGGHGYTF

V gene: TRBV27
clone size: .
D gene: TRBD2
J gene: TRBJ2-1
CDR3 DNA: TGTGCCAGCAGTTTAGCACTAGCGGGCTACAATGAGCAGTTCTTC
CDR3 protein: CASSLALAGYNEQFF

V gene: TRBV5-5
clone size: .
D gene: .
J gene: TRBJ1-1
CDR3 DNA: TGTGCCAGCAGCTTCCAGAGAGGGTCCTGGGACACTGAAGCTTTCTTT
CDR3 protein: CASSFQRGSWDTEAFF

V gene: TRBV6-6
clone size: .
D gene: TRBD1
J gene: TRBJ1-3
CDR3 DNA: TGTGCCAGCAGACCTCCGGGACAGGGAGGTGGAAACACCATATATTTT
CDR3 protein: CASRPPGQGGGNTIYF

V gene: TRBV9
clone size: .
D gene: .
J gene: TRBJ1-1
CDR3 DNA: TGTGCCAGCAGCGTAGACGGGGGGCGAGCTTTCTTT
CDR3 protein: CASSVDGGRAFF

V gene: TRBV6-5
clone size: .
D gene: TRBD2
J gene: TRBJ2-1
CDR3 DNA: TGTGCCAGCAGTCTAGCGGGAGTAAACAATGAGCAGTTCTTC
CDR3 protein: CASSLAGVNNEQFF

V gene: TRBV19
clone size: .
D gene: .
J gene: TRBJ2-2
CDR3 DNA: TGTGCCAGTAGGACCCTTTCGGGAGGGGGCGGCGGGGAGCTGTTTTTT
CDR3 protein: CASRTLSGGGGGELFF

V gene: TRBV10-3
clone size: .
D gene: TRBD1
J gene: TRBJ1-2
CDR3 DNA: TGTGCCATCAGTGGCGGGGGGACAGCTTCTGGCTACACCTTC
CDR3 protein: CAISGGGTASGYTF

V gene: TRBV29-1
clone size: .
D gene: TRBD2
J gene: TRBJ2-1
CDR3 DNA: TGCAGCGTTGAAGCTCCGGGGACTAGTGGCAATGAGCAGTTCTTC
CDR3 protein: CSVEAPGTSGNEQFF

V gene: TRBV21-1
clone size: once
D gene: .
J gene: TRBJ1-2
CDR3 DNA: TGTGCCAGCAGCACGGCAGGGGCCTATGGCTACACCTTC
CDR3 protein: CASSTAGAYGYTF

V gene: TRBV28
clone size: .
D gene: .
J gene: TRBJ1-4
CDR3 DNA: TGTGCCAGCAGTTTAGCGGGGGGCTATGAAAAACTGTTTTTT
CDR3 protein: CASSLAGGYEKLFF

V gene: TRBV3-1/TRBV3-2
clone size: many
D gene: TRBD2
J gene: TRBJ2-2
CDR3 DNA: TGTGCCAGCAGCCGGAGGGGACTAGCGCCGAACACCGGGGAGCTGTTTTTT
CDR3 protein: CASSRRGLAPNTGELFF

V gene: TRBV7-8
clone size: .
D gene: TRBD2
J gene: TRBJ2-3
CDR3 DNA: TGTGCCTCACAGCGGGAGAGGACAGATACGCAGTATTTT
CDR3 protein: CASQRERTDTQYF

V gene: TRBV19
clone size: .
D gene: .
J gene: TRBJ2-3
CDR3 DNA: TGTGCCAGTACCACAGGGACCACAGATACGCAGTATTTT
CDR3 protein: CASTTGTTDTQYF

V gene: TRBV19
clone size: .
D gene: TRBD2
J gene: TRBJ2-7
CDR3 DNA: TGTGCCAGTAGCCCTCTAGCGGGAGGGCCCCACGAGCAGTACTTC
CDR3 protein: CASSPLAGGPHEQYF

V gene: TRBV19
clone size: .
D gene: .
J gene: TRBJ2-1
CDR3 DNA: TGTGCCACTAGTTGGAGGGGCCCGAACTACAATGAGCAGTTCTTC
CDR3 protein: CATSWRGPNYNEQFF

V gene: TRBV27
clone size: once
D gene: TRBD1
J gene: TRBJ1-2
CDR3 DNA: TGTGCCAGCAGTCGGGGACAGGGCGGCTATGGCTACACCTTC
CDR3 protein: CASSRGQGGYGYTF

V gene: TRBV4-1
clone size: .
D gene: .
J gene: TRBJ2-5
CDR3 DNA: TGCGCCAGCAGCCAAGATGGGGACAAGTCGGAGACCCAGTACTTC
CDR3 protein: CASSQDGDKSETQYF

V gene: TRBV10-3
clone size: .
D gene: .
J gene: TRBJ1-1
CDR3 DNA: TGTGCCATCACCGGACAGTTGAACACTGAAGCTTTCTTT
CDR3 protein: CAITGQLNTEAFF

V gene: TRBV19
clone size: .
D gene: .
J gene: TRBJ1-5
CDR3 DNA: TGTGCCAGTGGTTTGACAGGTAGCAATCAGCCCCAGCATTTT
CDR3 protein: CASGLTGSNQPQHF

V gene: TRBV7-3
clone size: .
D gene: .
J gene: TRBJ2-3
CDR3 DNA: TGTGCCAGCAGCGGGGGGACAGACCTGGGAGATACGCAGTATTTT
CDR3 protein: CASSGGTDLGDTQYF

V gene: TRBV30
clone size: .
D gene: .
J gene: TRBJ1-6
CDR3 DNA: TGTGCCTGGAGCCCAACACCCGGGTATAATTCACCCCTCCACTTT
CDR3 protein: CAWSPTPGYNSPLHF

V gene: TRBV3-1/TRBV3-2
clone size: .
D gene: .
J gene: TRBJ1-1
CDR3 DNA: TGTGCCAGCAGCCAAGAGGGCCATGGTGAAGCTTTCTTT
CDR3 protein: CASSQEGHGEAFF

V gene: TRBV3-1/TRBV3-2
clone size: .
D gene: TRBD1
J gene: TRBJ1-6
CDR3 DNA: TGTGCCAGCAGCCCGACAGGGGCGAATTCACCCCTCCACTTT
CDR3 protein: CASSPTGANSPLHF

V gene: TRBV6-5
clone size: .
D gene: .
J gene: TRBJ1-6
CDR3 DNA: TGTGCCAGCACCCCAGGAGGCGCATATTCACCCCTCCACTTT
CDR3 protein: CASTPGGAYSPLHF